One sample yielded the 13 T cell receptor beta chains listed below, sequenced in a study of OX40 agonist ivuxolimab in advanced cancers. Data came from immunoSEQ multiplex PCR; TCRdb stores just in-frame clones and leaves some out. The sample has about 100,000 clones, about four fifths seen once. The material was CD4+ or CD8+ T cells sorted from blood, obtained in a trial of the OX40 agonist ivuxolimab. Receptor source: an adult with an advanced solid tumor such as melanoma, head and neck, liver or kidney cancer.

The CDR3 nucleotides read TGTGCCACCAGCAGAGGCCCTCCGGGACAGGGACACAATGAGCAGTTCTTC. Translated: CATSRGPPGQGHNEQFF. The chain combines TRBV15 with TRBJ2-1; 9 bases match TRBD1. CDR3 length equals 17 residues. The V and J ends lost 1 base and 5 bases, in that order; junction bases with no gene match: 9. Germline V gene lookup returns CDR1 LNHNV and CDR2 YYDKDF (reference sequence).

The V call is TRBV4-3, the J call TRBJ2-5; D gene unclear. Near its end, the DNA agrees better with TRBJ2-7, so the J call may be wrong. The CDR3 length is 16 residues. Germline loops: CDR1 LGHNA, CDR2 YSLEER. CDR3 DNA: TGCGCCAGCAGCCAAGATCGGCGGCCGATAACCGACGAGCAGTACTTC. This encodes CASSQDRRPITDEQYF.

V gene TRBV14 combines with J gene TRBJ1-5; 9 nucleotides agree with TRBD1. Germline V gene lookup returns CDR1 SGHDN and CDR2 FVKESK. The CDR3 covers 19 residues. V shed 0 bases and J 2 bases; nucleotides not matched to a gene: 11. The CDR3 DNA follows: TGTGCCAGCAGCCAAGATTATCGGGACAGGGTATTTGGCAATCAGCCCCAGCATTTT. Amino acids: CASSQDYRDRVFGNQPQHF.

The chain recombines TRBV5-5 with TRBJ1-5, with D possibly TRBD1 on 6 matching bases. Trimming shortened V by 5 bases and J by 5 bases, and 14 bases separated the two germline ends. This CDR3 spans 14 amino acids. Germline CDR1 reads SGHKS; CDR2 reads YYEKEE (reference sequence). The CDR3 sequence: CASSTGSGDQPQHF. The CDR3 DNA follows: TGTGCCAGCAGTACAGGGTCAGGGGATCAGCCCCAGCATTTT.

The chain uses TRBV21-1 and TRBJ1-1. TRBV21-1 is a known pseudogene. The CDR3 runs 17 residues. CDR3: CASSKEGREGMGTEAFF. Here the CDR3 DNA reads TGTGCCAGCAGCAAAGAGGGGAGGGAGGGGATGGGAACTGAAGCTTTCTTT.

The V call is TRBV15, the J call TRBJ2-7, with D hard to call. Germline assignment: CDR1 LNHNV and CDR2 YYDKDF (reference sequence). The CDR3 runs 13 residues. Trimming shortened V by 8 bases and J by 1 base, and 12 bases separated the two germline ends. This chain's CDR3 is CATAAVKSYEQYF. The CDR3 DNA reads as TGTGCCACCGCGGCGGTAAAATCCTACGAGCAGTACTTC.

The chain carries TRBV6-1 and TRBJ2-5; D assignment may be TRBD1 or TRBD2 (5 bases each). This CDR3 spans 15 amino acids. CDR1 and CDR2 (germline): MNHNS, SASEGT. Trimming left V 2 bases short and J 2 bases short, with 12 bases between. CDR3: CASSERWDGQETQYF. The CDR3 region has the DNA TGTGCCAGCAGTGAAAGGTGGGACGGACAAGAGACCCAGTACTTC.

This clone came up once. This chain links TRBV4-1 with TRBJ1-5; 11 bases fit TRBD1. This CDR3 comprises 17 residues. CDR1 is MGHRA, CDR2 YSYEKL, per germline. V shed 4 bases, J shed 2 bases, and the junction held 7 bases outside the gene matches. For the CDR3, the DNA is TGCGCCAGCAGCCTTCGGACAGGGGGCGAGGGCAATCAGCCCCAGCATTTT. As protein: CASSLRTGGEGNQPQHF.

The count of this clone is one. This chain connects TRBV5-1 to TRBJ2-1, with 11 bases fitting TRBD2. CDR3 length: 20 residues. V shed 4 bases and J 4 bases; nucleotides not matched to a gene: 19. The germline gives CDR1 SGHRS, CDR2 YFSETQ. CDR3 DNA sequence: TGCGCCAGCAGCCTAATGGGGGGGTCGTCCGGGACTAGCGGTTACAATGAGCAGTTCTTC. This sequence encodes CASSLMGGSSGTSGYNEQFF.

This clone has just a few counts. The rearrangement joins TRBV11-2 to TRBJ2-3; D is perhaps TRBD2 (6 bases). The CDR3 runs to 15 residues. The V end lost 2 bases, the J end lost 1 base, and 10 bases lay between the germline ends. From germline, CDR1 is SGHAT and CDR2 FQNNGV. This chain's CDR3 is CASSLSIAGTDTQYF. CDR3 coding DNA: TGTGCCAGCAGCTTATCCATAGCGGGCACAGATACGCAGTATTTT.

The chain has TRBV7-6 and TRBJ1-2; D is perhaps TRBD1 (6 bases). The germline V gene encodes CDR1 SGHVS and CDR2 FNYEAQ. Trimming cost V 1 base and J 4 bases, with 16 bases left between them. The length of the CDR3 is 16 residues. CDR3 region: CASSLGLGGSGYGYTF. The CDR3 DNA reads as TGTGCCAGCAGCTTAGGTCTAGGGGGTTCAGGCTATGGCTACACCTTC.

The rearrangement joins TRBV19 to TRBJ1-2; a possible D gene is TRBD1 (5 bases). Trimming shortened V by 5 bases and J by 6 bases, and 19 bases separated the two germline ends. The germline gives CDR1 LNHDA, CDR2 SQIVND (reference sequence). This CDR3 comprises 15 residues. CDR3 residues: CASSPSREGMNGYTF. As DNA, the CDR3 is TGTGCCAGTAGTCCCTCCAGGGAAGGGATGAATGGCTACACCTTC.

This clone came up many times. The CDR3 region has the DNA TGTGCCAGTAGTACCTCGGGACTAGCGGGAAGGTCCTACGAGCAGTACTTC. This sequence encodes CASSTSGLAGRSYEQYF. The chain links TRBV19 to TRBJ2-7; 13 nucleotides match TRBD2. V dropped 4 bases and J dropped 1; count of bases not matched to a gene: 7. Germline CDR1 and CDR2: LNHDA and SQIVND (reference sequence). This CDR3 has 17 residues.